The next 8 T cell receptor beta chains were all read from a single sample in a study of blood T cells in healthy people across ages. Sample-barcoded 5' priming and a J-beta primer mix drove a second PCR of roughly 7 to 11 cycles. One entry per CDR3 protein, called by TCRdb with MiXCR from the 5' RACE reads. The table includes about 940,000 distinct CDR3 sequences, 40% to 60% detected once. Sequenced: blood. All receptors derive from a man aged 25 to 40 in good health.

In this sample, this clonotype turned up a few times. The V gene is TRBV6-2 or TRBV6-3, the J gene TRBJ2-7; D is ambiguous. The germline V gene encodes CDR1 MNHEY and CDR2 SVGEGT. The germline V and J ends were trimmed by 6 bases and 0 bases, with 9 bases remaining between them. This CDR3 comprises 13 residues. The CDR3 here is CASRTRSSYEQYF. CDR3 DNA sequence: TGTGCCAGCAGGACCAGAAGCTCCTACGAGCAGTACTTC.

The chain is built from TRBV4-2 and TRBJ2-2, with TRBD1 identical over 10 bases. V trimming: 4 bases; J trimming: 0 bases; junction bases outside the gene matches: 2. The CDR3 spans 16 residues. Germline loops: CDR1 LGHNA, CDR2 YNFKEQ. CDR3 sequence reads: CASSPGQGPNTGELFF. The CDR3, as DNA: TGTGCCAGCAGCCCGGGACAGGGGCCGAACACCGGGGAGCTGTTTTTT.

The rearrangement joins TRBV28 to TRBJ2-3; 9 nucleotides agree with TRBD2. Trimming at V came to 1 base and at J to 6 bases, leaving 11 bases not matched to a gene. Germline V gives CDR1 MDHEN, CDR2 SYDVKM. The CDR3 length is 17 residues. The CDR3 DNA reads as TGTGCCAGCAGTTTATCCGGACTAGCGAGAAATTTGGATACGCAGTATTTT. Translating it yields CASSLSGLARNLDTQYF. The full variable domain, in which reference TRBV28 and TRBJ2-3 provide the parts outside the CDR3, is DVKVTQSSRYLVKRTGEKVFLECVQDMDHENMFWYRQDPGLGLRLIYFSYDVKMKEKGDIPEGYSVSREKKERFSLILESASTNQTSMYLCASSLSGLARNLDTQYFGPGTRLTVL.

This CDR3 reads CASSHRQGSTEAFF. The CDR3, as DNA: TGCGCCAGCAGCCATAGACAGGGCAGCACTGAAGCTTTCTTT. This chain joins TRBV4-1 and TRBJ1-1; 7 nucleotides align to TRBD1. V shed 3 bases and J 4 bases; nucleotides not matched to a gene: 5. Germline CDR1 MGHRA, CDR2 YSYEKL. The CDR3 length is 14 residues.

CDR3 sequence reads: CATSRDVGPQETQYF. DNA for the CDR3: TGTGCCACCAGCAGAGATGTGGGGCCACAAGAGACCCAGTACTTC. The rearrangement uses TRBV15 and TRBJ2-5; the D gene is possibly TRBD1 (5 bases). The ends were cut back, 0 bases at V and 2 bases at J, with 10 bases in the middle. CDR1 LNHNV and CDR2 YYDKDF come from the germline V gene (reference sequence). CDR3 length: 15 residues.

This clonotype was seen a single time. In DNA form, the CDR3 reads TGTGCCAGCAGCTTAGAAGAGGGGGGGGGGCCCCAGCATTTT. Its translation is CASSLEEGGGPQHF. The V gene is TRBV7-6, the J gene TRBJ1-5; tentatively, D is TRBD1 (6 bases). Trimming left V 1 base short and J 9 bases short, with 13 bases between. Germline lookup yields CDR1 SGHVS and CDR2 FNYEAQ. The CDR3 is 14 residues long.

Only a few counts were recorded for this clonotype. This rearrangement joins TRBV6-6 to TRBJ2-7, with D tentatively TRBD1 (5 bases). Trimming cost V 8 bases and J 5 bases, with 22 bases left between them. Germline values: CDR1 MNHNY, CDR2 SVGAGI (reference sequence). There are 15 residues in the CDR3. Written as DNA, the CDR3 is TGTGCCAGCTCCCCCCTCGGGCAGGGAAGCCACGAGCAGTACTTC. This gives the protein CASSPLGQGSHEQYF.

There are a few counts of this clonotype. This chain connects TRBV5-1 to TRBJ2-5; D possibly corresponds to TRBD2 (5 bases). The CDR3 contains 15 residues. The ends were cut back, 2 bases at V and 5 bases at J, with 16 bases in the middle. CDR1 and CDR2 from the germline V gene are SGHRS and YFSETQ. CDR3 residues: CASSFEGLSRETQYF. In nucleotides, the CDR3 is TGCGCCAGCAGCTTTGAAGGACTCTCCAGGGAGACCCAGTACTTC. Complete variable domain (other parts from reference TRBV5-1 and TRBJ2-5): KAGVTQTPRYLIKTRGQQVTLSCSPISGHRSVSWYQQTPGQGLQFLFEYFSETQRNKGNFPGRFSGRQFSNSRSEMNVSTLELGDSALYLCASSFEGLSRETQYFGPGTRLLVL.